This T cell receptor (beta chain) is from a study of cytomegalovirus exposure and HLA in healthy donors. In the study overall: Early on, a data release was issued that held roughly 80 million unique TCRs from HLA-typed donors. Of all 400 or so donors who were genotyped, roughly 85% belonged to the Caucasian-associated ancestry cluster. Study findings and constraints: Associated with cytomegalovirus, according to the listing, were about 160 TCR beta chains.

In the case of this clone: Its antigen is still unknown.

A multiplex PCR was run with 60 Vbeta primers and 13 Jbeta primers. Produced via immunoSEQ multiplex PCR; TCRdb's table is partial and in-frame only. The sample includes hundreds of thousands of clones, approximately 80% of them seen just once. The sequenced material came from PBMCs. The clonotype originates from a middle-aged woman in good health and CMV-seronegative.

The chain's CDR3 is CASSSLTRLTYGYTF. CDR3 nucleotide sequence: TGTGCCAGCAGCTCACTCACGCGGTTAACGTATGGCTACACCTTC. The chain couples TRBV7-8 to TRBJ1-2; D remains unclear. CDR1 is SGHVS and CDR2 is FQNEAQ in the germline V gene. Deletions cut 4 bases from V and 5 bases from J, with 17 bases between. This CDR3 has 15 residues.